This TCR beta chain is drawn from a study of OX40 agonist ivuxolimab in advanced cancers. A remark on this clone: Its antigen is as yet unknown.

V lost 2 bases to trimming and J lost 1 base, with 14 bases between them. The CDR3 extends over 16 amino acids. Germline assignment: CDR1 SNHLY and CDR2 FYNNEI. Findings of the study overall: CD4+ and CD8+ blood T cells expanded clonally by week 6 at 0.1 to 3.0 mg/kg. Expanded clones tended on average to be more numerous among CD8+ T cells than CD4+.

Autoimmune disease history or systemic immunosuppression led to patients being barred. On cycle 4 day 1 and cycle 7 day 1, as well as at baseline, blood was sampled. Some clones are missing from TCRdb's copy, which holds only in-frame ones; the method was immunoSEQ multiplex PCR. The sample lists 75,000 to 90,000 clones; more than 70% were seen once. The TCR comes from an adult with an advanced solid tumor such as melanoma, head and neck, liver or kidney cancer. Sequencing used CD4+ or CD8+ T cells sorted from blood, obtained in a trial of the OX40 agonist ivuxolimab. The chain recombines TRBV2 with TRBJ1-1; TRBD1 might be the D (5 bases). The CDR3 DNA follows: TGTGCCAGCAGTGAACAGGGATGGACGGGGAACACTGAAGCTTTCTTT. Protein sequence: CASSEQGWTGNTEAFF.